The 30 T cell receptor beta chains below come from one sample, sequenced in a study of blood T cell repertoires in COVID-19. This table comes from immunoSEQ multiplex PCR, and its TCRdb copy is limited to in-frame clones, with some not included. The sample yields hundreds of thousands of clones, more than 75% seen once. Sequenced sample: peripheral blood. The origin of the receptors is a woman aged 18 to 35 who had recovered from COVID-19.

This CDR3 reads CASSASIMGQAQANYGYTF. CDR3 DNA sequence: TGTGCCAGCAGCGCCAGCATCATGGGACAGGCGCAAGCTAACTATGGCTACACCTTC. The V gene is TRBV9, the J gene TRBJ1-2, with TRBD1 matching 8 bases. The V gene's germline CDR1 is SGDLS and CDR2 YYNGEE. V shed 3 bases, J shed 0 bases, and the junction held 16 bases outside the gene matches. This CDR3 is 19 amino acids long.

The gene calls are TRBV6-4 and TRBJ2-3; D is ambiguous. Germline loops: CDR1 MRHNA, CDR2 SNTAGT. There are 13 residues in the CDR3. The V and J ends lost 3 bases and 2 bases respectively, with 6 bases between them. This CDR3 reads CASSEQDTDTQYF. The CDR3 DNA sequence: TGTGCCAGCAGTGAGCAGGACACAGATACGCAGTATTTT.

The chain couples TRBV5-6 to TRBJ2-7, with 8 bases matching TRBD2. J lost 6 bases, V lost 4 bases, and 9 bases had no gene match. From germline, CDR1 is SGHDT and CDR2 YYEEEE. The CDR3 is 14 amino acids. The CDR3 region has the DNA TGTGCCAGCAGCCGCCCGGGACTAGTTGGCGAGCAGTACGTC. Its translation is CASSRPGLVGEQYV.

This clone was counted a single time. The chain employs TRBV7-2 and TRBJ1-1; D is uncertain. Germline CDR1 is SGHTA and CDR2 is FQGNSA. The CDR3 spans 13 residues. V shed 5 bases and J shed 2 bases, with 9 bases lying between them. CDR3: CASSQAHNTEAFF. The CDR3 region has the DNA TGTGCCAGCAGCCAAGCCCATAACACTGAAGCTTTCTTT.

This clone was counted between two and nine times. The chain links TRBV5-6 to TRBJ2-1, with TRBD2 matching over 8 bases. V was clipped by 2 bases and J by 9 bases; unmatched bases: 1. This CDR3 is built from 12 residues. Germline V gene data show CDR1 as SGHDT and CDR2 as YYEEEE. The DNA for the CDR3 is TGTGCCAGCAGCTTCGGGGGGGCTGAGCAGTTCTTC. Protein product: CASSFGGAEQFF.

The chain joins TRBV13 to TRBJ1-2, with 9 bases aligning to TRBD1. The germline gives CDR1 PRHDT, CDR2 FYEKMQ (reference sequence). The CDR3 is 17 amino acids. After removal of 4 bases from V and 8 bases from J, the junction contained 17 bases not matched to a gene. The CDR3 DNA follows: TGTGCCAGCAGCTCACCCCGCCGAGACAGGGGGTCGGGCGGCTACACCTTC. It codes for CASSSPRRDRGSGGYTF.

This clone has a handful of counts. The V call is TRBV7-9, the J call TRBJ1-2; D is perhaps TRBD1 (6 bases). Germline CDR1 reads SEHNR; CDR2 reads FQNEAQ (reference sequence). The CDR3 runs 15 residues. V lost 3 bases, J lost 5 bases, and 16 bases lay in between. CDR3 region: CASSLSVGGGYGYTF. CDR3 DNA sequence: TGTGCCAGCAGCTTGAGTGTAGGGGGTGGTTATGGCTACACCTTC.

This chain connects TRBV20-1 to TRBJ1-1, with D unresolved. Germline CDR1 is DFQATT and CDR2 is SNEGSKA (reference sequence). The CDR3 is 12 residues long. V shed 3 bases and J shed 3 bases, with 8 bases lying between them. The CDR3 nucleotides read TGCAGTGCTAGTGTGAGGGACACTGAAGCTTTCTTT. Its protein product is CSASVRDTEAFF.

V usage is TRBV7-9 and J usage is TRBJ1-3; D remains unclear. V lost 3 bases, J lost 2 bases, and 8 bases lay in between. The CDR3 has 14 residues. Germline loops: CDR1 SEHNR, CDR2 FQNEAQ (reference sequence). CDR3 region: CASSFGGAGNTIYF. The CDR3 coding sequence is TGTGCCAGCAGCTTCGGCGGAGCTGGAAACACCATATATTTT. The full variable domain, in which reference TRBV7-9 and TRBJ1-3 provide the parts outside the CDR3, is DTGVSQNPRHKITKRGQNVTFRCDPISEHNRLYWYRQTLGQGPEFLTYFQNEAQLEKSRLLSDRFSAERPKGSFSTLEIQRTEQGDSAMYLCASSFGGAGNTIYFGEGSWLTVV.

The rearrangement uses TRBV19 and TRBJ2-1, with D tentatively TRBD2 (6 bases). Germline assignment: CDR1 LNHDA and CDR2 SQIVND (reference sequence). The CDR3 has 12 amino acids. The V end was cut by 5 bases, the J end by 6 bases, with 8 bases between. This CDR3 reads CASSVGSNEQFF. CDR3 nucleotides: TGTGCCAGTAGTGTCGGGAGCAATGAGCAGTTCTTC.

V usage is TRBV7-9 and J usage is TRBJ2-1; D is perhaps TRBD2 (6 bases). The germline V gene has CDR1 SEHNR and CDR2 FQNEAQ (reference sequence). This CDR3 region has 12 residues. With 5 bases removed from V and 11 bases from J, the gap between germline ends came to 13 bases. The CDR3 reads CASSPLARQQFF. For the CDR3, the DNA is TGTGCCAGCAGCCCCCTAGCGAGGCAGCAGTTCTTC.

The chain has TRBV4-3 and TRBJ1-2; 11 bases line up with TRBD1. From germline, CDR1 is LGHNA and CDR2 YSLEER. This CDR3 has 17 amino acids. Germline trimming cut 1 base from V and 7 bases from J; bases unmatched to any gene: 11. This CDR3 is CASSQVGVGQGAGGYTF. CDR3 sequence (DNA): TGCGCCAGCAGCCAAGTGGGGGTAGGACAGGGGGCTGGTGGCTACACCTTC.

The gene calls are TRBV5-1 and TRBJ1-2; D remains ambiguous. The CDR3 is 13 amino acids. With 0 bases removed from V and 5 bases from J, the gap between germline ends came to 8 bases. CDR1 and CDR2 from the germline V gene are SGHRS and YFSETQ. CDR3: CASSLAGGYGYTF. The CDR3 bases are TGCGCCAGCAGCTTGGCGGGTGGTTATGGCTACACCTTC.

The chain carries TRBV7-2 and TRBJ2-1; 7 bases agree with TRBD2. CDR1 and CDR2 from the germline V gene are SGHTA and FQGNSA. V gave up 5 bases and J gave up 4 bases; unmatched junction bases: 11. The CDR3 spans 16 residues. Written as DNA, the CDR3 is TGTGCCAGCAGCCCACCAGCAGGGAGGGTTTACAATGAGCAGTTCTTC. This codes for CASSPPAGRVYNEQFF. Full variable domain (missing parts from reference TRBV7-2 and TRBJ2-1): GAGVSQSPSNKVTEKGKDVELRCDPISGHTALYWYRQSLGQGLEFLIYFQGNSAPDKSGLPSDRFSAERTGGSVSTLTIQRTQQEDSAVYLCASSPPAGRVYNEQFFGPGTRLTVL.

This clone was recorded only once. The CDR3 loop is CASSVDYFTDTQYF. The CDR3 bases are TGTGCCAGCAGCGTAGATTATTTCACAGATACGCAGTATTTT. The chain has TRBV9 and TRBJ2-3; D gene ambiguous. The germline V gene has CDR1 SGDLS and CDR2 YYNGEE. V was pared by 0 bases and J by 2 bases, with 7 bases between. This CDR3 is built from 14 residues.

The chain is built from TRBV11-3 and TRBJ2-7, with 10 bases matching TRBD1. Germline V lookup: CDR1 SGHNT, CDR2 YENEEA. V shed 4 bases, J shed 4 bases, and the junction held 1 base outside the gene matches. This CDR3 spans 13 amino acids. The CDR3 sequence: CASSWGQGYEQYV. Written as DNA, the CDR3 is TGTGCCAGCAGCTGGGGACAGGGGTACGAGCAGTACGTC.

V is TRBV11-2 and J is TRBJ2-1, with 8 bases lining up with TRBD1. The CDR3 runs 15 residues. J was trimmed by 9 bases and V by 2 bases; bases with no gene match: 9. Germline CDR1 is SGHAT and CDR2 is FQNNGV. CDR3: CASSLFIHQGAEQFF. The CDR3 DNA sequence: TGTGCCAGCAGCTTATTTATACATCAGGGGGCTGAGCAGTTCTTC.

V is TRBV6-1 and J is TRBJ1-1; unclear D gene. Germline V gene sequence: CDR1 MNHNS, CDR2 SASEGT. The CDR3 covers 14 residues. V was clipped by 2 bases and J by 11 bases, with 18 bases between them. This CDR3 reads CASSEHVQVEGAFF. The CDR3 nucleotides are TGTGCCAGCAGTGAACACGTGCAGGTCGAGGGTGCTTTCTTT.

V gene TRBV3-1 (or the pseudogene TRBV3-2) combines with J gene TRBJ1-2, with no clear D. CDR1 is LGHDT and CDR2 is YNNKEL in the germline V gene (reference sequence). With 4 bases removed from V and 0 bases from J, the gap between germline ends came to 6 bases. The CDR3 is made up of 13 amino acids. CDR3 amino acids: CASSLSANYGYTF. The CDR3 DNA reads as TGTGCCAGCAGCCTATCTGCTAACTATGGCTACACCTTC.

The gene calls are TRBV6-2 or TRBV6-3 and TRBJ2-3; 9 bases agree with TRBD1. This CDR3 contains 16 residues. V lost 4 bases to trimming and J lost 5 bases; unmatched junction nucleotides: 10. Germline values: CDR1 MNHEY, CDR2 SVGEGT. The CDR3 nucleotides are TGTGCCAGCAGTTCCCGCCGGGACAGGGAATTAGATACGCAGTATTTT. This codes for CASSSRRDRELDTQYF.

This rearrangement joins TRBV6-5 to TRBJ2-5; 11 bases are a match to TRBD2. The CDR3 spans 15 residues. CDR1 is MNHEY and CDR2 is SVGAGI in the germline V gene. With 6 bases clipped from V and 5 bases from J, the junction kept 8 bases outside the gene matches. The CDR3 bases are TGTGCCAGCAGACGGACTAGCGGGCTCGGGGAGACCCAGTACTTC. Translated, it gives CASRRTSGLGETQYF.

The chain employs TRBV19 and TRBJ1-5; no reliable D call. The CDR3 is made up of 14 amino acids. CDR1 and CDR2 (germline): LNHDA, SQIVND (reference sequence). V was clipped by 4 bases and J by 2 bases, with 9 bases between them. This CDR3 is CASSSNEGNQPQHF. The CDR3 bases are TGTGCCAGTAGTAGTAACGAGGGCAATCAGCCCCAGCATTTT.

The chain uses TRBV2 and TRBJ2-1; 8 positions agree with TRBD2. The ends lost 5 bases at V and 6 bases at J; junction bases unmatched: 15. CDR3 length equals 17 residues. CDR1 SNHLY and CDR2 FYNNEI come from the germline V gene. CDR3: CASSHPWGAGEGNEQFF. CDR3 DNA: TGTGCCAGCAGTCATCCATGGGGAGCGGGAGAAGGCAATGAGCAGTTCTTC.

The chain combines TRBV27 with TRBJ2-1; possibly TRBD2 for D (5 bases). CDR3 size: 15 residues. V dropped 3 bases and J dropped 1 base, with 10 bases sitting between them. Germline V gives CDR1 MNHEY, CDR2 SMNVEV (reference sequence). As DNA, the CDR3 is TGTGCCAGCAGTTTCTCCTGGACTTCCTACAATGAGCAGTTCTTC. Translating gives CASSFSWTSYNEQFF.

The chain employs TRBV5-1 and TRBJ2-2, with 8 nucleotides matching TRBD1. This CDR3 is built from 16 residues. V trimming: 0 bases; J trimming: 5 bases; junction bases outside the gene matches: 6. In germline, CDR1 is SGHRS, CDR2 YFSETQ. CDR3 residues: CASSLVTGEVTGELFF. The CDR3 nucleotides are TGCGCCAGCAGCTTGGTGACAGGGGAGGTGACCGGGGAGCTGTTTTTT.

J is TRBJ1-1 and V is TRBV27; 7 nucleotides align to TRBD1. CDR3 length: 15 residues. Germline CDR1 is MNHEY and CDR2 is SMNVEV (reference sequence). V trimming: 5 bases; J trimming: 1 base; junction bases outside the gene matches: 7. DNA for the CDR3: TGTGCCAGCAGTGCCAAACAGGGGTCGAACACTGAAGCTTTCTTT. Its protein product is CASSAKQGSNTEAFF.

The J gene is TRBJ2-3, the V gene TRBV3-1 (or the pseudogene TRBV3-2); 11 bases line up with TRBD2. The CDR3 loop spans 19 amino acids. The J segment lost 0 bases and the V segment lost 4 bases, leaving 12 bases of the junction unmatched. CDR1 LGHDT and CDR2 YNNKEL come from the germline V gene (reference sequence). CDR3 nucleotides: TGTGCCAGCAGCCCCGAACTAGGACTAGCGGGCACTAGCACAGATACGCAGTATTTT. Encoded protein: CASSPELGLAGTSTDTQYF.

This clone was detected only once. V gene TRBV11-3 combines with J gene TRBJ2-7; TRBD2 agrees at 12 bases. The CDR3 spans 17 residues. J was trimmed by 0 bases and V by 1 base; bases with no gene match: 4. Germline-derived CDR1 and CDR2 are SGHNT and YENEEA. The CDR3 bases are TGTGCCAGCAGCTTAGGGCCTAGCGGGAGGGTCTCCTACGAGCAGTACGTC. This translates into CASSLGPSGRVSYEQYV.

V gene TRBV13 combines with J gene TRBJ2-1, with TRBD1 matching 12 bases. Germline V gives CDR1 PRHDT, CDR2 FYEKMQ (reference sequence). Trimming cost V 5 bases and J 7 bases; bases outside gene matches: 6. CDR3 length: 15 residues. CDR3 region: CASSPRDRGRNEQFF. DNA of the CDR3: TGTGCCAGCAGCCCCCGGGACAGGGGGCGGAATGAGCAGTTCTTC. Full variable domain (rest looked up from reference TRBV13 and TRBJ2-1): AAGVIQSPRHLIKEKRETATLKCYPIPRHDTVYWYQQGPGQDPQFLISFYEKMQSDKGSIPDRFSAQQFSDYHSELNMSSLELGDSALYFCASSPRDRGRNEQFFGPGTRLTVL.

The CDR3 protein is CSASLFLAGERNEQFF. CDR3 bases: TGCAGTGCTAGTTTGTTTTTAGCGGGAGAGAGGAATGAGCAGTTCTTC. The rearrangement uses TRBV20-1 and TRBJ2-1; 9 bases agree with TRBD2. Germline values: CDR1 DFQATT, CDR2 SNEGSKA (reference sequence). Losses at the gene ends were 3 bases for V and 7 bases for J; bases not matched to a gene: 13. The CDR3 is 16 residues long.